This T cell receptor (beta chain) was found in a study of T cell changes during pregnancy in multiple sclerosis (dated 2019 in TCRdb). About the study as a whole: In women with multiple sclerosis, the researchers looked at how the T cell repertoire shifted as pregnancy progressed.

The library relied on the immunoSEQ multiplex PCR assay. The table comes from immuneACCESS by way of TCRdb, which keeps in-frame sequences with V and J called. Part of the clones is missing from these tables; in studies checked, under half for an unresolved V gene and the rest for unknown reasons. The sample table records around 57,000 clones; 85% to 95% of these occur just once. The ten largest clones represent 0.25% of the sample. Sequences SGHTA (CDR1) and FQGTGA (CDR2) are obtained from the germline V gene. The CDR3 runs 17 amino acids, cysteine and phenylalanine included. The sequence is cut down to CDR3 DNA, 51 bases in frame from base 1. Clipping removes 5 bases from V and 4 bases from J, with 6 as the unmatched junction base count. This clone was seen only once. Its antigen remains unidentified. Base qualities are not provided; no much larger clone lies one nucleotide away.

This sample comprised CD4+ T cells from peripheral blood mononuclear cells, obtained in the third trimester of pregnancy. The receptor chain draws on TRBV7-3 and TRBJ2-2; 14 central bases correspond to TRBD2. The TCR originated in a female donor with multiple sclerosis, enrolled in a pregnancy study. The CDR3 region: CASSRGLAGATTGELFF. The DNA sequence reads TGTGCCAGCAGCAGGGGACTAGCGGGGGCCACCACCGGGGAGCTGTTTTTT. When the CDR3 is completed using the reference TRBV7-3 and TRBJ2-2 genes on either side, the full variable domain is GAGVSQTPSNKVTEKGKYVELRCDPISGHTALYWYRQSLGQGPEFLIYFQGTGAADDSGLPNDRFFAVRPEGSVSTLKIQRTERGDSAVYLCASSRGLAGATTGELFFGEGSRLTVL.